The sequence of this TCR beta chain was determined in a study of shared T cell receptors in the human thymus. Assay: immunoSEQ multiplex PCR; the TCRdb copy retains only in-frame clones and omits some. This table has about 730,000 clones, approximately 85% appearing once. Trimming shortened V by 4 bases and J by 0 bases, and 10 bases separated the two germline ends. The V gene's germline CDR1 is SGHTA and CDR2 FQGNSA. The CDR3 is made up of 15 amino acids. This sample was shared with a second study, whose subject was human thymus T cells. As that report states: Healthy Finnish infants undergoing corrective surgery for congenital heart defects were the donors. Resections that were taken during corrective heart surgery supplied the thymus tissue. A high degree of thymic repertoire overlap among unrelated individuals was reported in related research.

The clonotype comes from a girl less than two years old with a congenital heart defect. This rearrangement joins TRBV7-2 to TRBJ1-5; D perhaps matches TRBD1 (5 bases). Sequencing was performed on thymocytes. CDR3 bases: TGTGCCAGCAGCTCCTACAGGAATAGCAATCAGCCCCAGCATTTT. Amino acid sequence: CASSSYRNSNQPQHF.